The entry below describes one T cell receptor beta chain. Germline CDR1 is SEHNR and CDR2 is FQNEAQ (reference sequence). The CDR3 is made up of 14 amino acids. Trimming removed 5 bases from V and 1 base from J; junction bases left unmatched: 5. The data were obtained in a study of blood T cell repertoires in COVID-19. Whole-study context: Collection of acute and convalescent COVID-19 samples took place in the United States, Italy and Spain. T cells, B-cell-depleted T cells, or PBMCs supplied cDNA or gDNA.

In the original analysis: The assay estimated nucleated cells by amplifying reference gene primers. Libraries were prepared by immunoSEQ multiplex PCR; TCRdb keeps only in-frame clonotypes and omits some of them. The D gene and trimming were derived from the DNA, and the V and J assignments and clone size from that table. The sample has 200,000 to 250,000 clones; around 90% are singletons. This sequence was found in a woman younger than 30 who had recovered from COVID-19. Sequenced: peripheral blood. The V call is TRBV7-9, the J call TRBJ2-7, with TRBD1 matching 7 bases. The CDR3 coding sequence is TGTGCCAGCAGCACCTGGGACAGATCCTACGAGCAGTACTTC. Translated: CASSTWDRSYEQYF.